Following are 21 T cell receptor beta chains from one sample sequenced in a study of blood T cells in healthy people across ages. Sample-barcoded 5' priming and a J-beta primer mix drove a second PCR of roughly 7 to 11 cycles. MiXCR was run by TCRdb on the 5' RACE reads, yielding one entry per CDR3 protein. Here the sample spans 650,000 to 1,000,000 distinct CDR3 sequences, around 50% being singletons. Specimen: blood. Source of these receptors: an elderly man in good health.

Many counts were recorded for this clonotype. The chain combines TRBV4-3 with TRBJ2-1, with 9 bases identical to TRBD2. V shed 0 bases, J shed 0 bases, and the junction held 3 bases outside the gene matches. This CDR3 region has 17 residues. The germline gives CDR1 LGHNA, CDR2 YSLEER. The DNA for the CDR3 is TGCGCCAGCAGCCAAGATCTTAGCGGGAGCTCCTACAATGAGCAGTTCTTC. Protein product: CASSQDLSGSSYNEQFF.

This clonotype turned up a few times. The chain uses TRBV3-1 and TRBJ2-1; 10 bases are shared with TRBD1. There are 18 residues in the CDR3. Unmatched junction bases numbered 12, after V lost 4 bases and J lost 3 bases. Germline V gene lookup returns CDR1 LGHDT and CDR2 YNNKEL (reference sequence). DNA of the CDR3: TGTGCCAGCAGCCGCCCGGGACAGGGGCTCCCGGGCTACAATGAGCAGTTCTTC. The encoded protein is CASSRPGQGLPGYNEQFF.

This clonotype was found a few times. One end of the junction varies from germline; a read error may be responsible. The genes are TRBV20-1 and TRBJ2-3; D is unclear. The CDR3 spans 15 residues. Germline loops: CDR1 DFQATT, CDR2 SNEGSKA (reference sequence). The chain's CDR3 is CSAGDSHFSTDTQYF. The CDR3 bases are TGCAGTGCTGGAGATTCGCATTTTAGCACAGATACGCAGTATTTT.

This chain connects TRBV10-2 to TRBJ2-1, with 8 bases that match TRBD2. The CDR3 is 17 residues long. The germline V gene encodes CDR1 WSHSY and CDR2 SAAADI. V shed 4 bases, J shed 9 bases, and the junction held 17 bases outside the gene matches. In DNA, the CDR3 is TGCGCCAGCAGTGCACTACCCGGGACTCCGGGGGGGGGTGAGCAGTTCTTC. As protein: CASSALPGTPGGGEQFF.

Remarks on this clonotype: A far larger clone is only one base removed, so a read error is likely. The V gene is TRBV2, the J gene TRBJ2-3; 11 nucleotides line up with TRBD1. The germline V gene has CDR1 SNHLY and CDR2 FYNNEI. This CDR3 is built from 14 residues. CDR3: CASSRDRGTDMQYF. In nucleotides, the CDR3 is TGTGCCAGCAGTCGGGACAGGGGGACAGATATGCAGTATTTT.

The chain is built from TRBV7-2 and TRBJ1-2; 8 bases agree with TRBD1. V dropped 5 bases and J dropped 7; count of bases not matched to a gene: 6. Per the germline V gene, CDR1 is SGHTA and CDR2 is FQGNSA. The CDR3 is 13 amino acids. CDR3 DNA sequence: TGTGCCAGCAGCCAGGACAGGGTGGTTGGCTACACCTTC. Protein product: CASSQDRVVGYTF.

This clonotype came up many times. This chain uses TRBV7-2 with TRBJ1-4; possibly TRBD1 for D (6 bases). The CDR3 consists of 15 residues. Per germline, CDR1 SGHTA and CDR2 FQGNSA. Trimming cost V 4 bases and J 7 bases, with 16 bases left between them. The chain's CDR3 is CASSSHSGTREKLFF. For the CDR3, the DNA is TGTGCCAGCAGCTCCCATTCCGGGACACGTGAAAAACTGTTTTTT. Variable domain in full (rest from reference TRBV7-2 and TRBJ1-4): GAGVSQSPSNKVTEKGKDVELRCDPISGHTALYWYRQSLGQGLEFLIYFQGNSAPDKSGLPSDRFSAERTGGSVSTLTIQRTQQEDSAVYLCASSSHSGTREKLFFGSGTQLSVL.

The CDR3 loop reads CASSPTGALYGYTF. Here the CDR3 DNA reads TGTGCCAGCAGCCCGACAGGGGCCCTATATGGCTACACCTTC. V is TRBV27 and J is TRBJ1-2; TRBD1 matches at 8 bases. Trimming at V came to 6 bases and at J to 5 bases, leaving 8 bases not matched to a gene. Germline V gene sequence: CDR1 MNHEY, CDR2 SMNVEV (reference sequence). This CDR3 region has 14 residues.

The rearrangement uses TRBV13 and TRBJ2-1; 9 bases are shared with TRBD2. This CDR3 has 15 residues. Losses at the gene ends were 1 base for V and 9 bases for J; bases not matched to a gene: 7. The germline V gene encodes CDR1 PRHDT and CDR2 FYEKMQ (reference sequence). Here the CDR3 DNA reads TGTGCCAGCAGCTTAGTGGATAGCGGGAGCGTTGAGCAGTTCTTC. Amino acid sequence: CASSLVDSGSVEQFF. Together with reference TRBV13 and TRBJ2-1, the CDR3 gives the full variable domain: AAGVIQSPRHLIKEKRETATLKCYPIPRHDTVYWYQQGPGQDPQFLISFYEKMQSDKGSIPDRFSAQQFSDYHSELNMSSLELGDSALYFCASSLVDSGSVEQFFGPGTRLTVL.

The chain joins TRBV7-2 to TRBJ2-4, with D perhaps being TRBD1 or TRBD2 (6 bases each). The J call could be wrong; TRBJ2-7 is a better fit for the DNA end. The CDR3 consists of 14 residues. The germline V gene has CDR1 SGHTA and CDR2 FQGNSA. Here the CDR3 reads CASSLDGGRPEQYF. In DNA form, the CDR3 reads TGTGCCAGCAGCTTAGATGGGGGGCGTCCCGAGCAGTACTTC.

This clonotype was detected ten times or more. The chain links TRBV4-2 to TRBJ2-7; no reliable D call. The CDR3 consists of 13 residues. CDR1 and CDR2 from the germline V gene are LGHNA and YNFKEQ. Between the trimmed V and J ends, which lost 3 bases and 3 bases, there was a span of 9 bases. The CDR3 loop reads CASSHRSNYEQYF. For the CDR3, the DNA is TGTGCCAGCAGCCACCGGAGTAACTACGAGCAGTACTTC.

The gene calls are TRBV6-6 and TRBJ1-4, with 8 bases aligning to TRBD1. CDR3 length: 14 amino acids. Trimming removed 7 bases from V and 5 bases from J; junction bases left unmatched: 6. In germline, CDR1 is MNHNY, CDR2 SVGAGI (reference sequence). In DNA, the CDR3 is TGTGCCAGCACCTACAGGGACAGGAATGAAAAACTGTTTTTT. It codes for CASTYRDRNEKLFF.

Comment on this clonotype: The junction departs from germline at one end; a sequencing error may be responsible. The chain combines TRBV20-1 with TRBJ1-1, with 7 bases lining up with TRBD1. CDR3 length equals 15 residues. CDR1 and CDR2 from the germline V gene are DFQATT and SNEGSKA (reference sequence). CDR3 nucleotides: TGCAGAGCTAGATTAGCGACAGGGAGGGGTACTGAAGCTTTCTTT. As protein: CRARLATGRGTEAFF.

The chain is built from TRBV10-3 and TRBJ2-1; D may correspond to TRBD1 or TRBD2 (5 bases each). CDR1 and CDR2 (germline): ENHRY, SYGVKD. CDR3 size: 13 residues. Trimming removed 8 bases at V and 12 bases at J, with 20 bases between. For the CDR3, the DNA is TGTGCCATCGGGACGCCGCCGGCGGGCGGGCAGTTCTTC. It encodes CAIGTPPAGGQFF.

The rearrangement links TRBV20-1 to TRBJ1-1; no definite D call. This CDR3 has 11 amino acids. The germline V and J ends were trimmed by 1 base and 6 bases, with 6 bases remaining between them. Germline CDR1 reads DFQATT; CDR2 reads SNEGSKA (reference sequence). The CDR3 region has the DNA TGCAGTGCTAGAGTCCATTCTGAAGCTTTCTTT. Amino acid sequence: CSARVHSEAFF.

CDR3 in DNA: TGTGCCAGCAGCCAAGGATGGCGGGAGGGTCCAGATACGCAGTATTTT. Its translation is CASSQGWREGPDTQYF. V gene TRBV3-1 combines with J gene TRBJ2-3, with 9 bases matching TRBD2. The V gene's germline CDR1 is LGHDT and CDR2 YNNKEL (reference sequence). The CDR3 has 16 amino acids. The V gene end was trimmed by 1 base and the J gene end by 4 bases; junction bases not matched to a gene: 6.

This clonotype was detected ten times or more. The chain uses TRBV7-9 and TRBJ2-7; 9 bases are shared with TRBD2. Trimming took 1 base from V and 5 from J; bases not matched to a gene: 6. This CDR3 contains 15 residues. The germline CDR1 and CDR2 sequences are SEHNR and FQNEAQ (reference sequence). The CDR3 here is CASSLGAGGLNEQYF. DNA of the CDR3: TGTGCCAGCAGCTTAGGAGCGGGAGGTTTGAACGAGCAGTACTTC.

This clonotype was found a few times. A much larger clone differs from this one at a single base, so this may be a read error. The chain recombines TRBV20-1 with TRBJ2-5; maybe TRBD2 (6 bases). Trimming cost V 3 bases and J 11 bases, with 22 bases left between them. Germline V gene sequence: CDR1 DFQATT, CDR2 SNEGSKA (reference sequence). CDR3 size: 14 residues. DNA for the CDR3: TGCAGTGCTAGCACCCCGGGACTCAACAATGAGCAGTACTTC. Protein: CSASTPGLNNEQYF.

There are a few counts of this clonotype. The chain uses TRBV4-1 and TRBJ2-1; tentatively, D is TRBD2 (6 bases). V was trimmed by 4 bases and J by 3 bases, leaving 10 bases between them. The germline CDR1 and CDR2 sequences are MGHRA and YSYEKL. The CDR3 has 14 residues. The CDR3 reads CASSRGTFYNEQFF. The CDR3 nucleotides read TGCGCCAGCAGCCGCGGGACTTTCTACAATGAGCAGTTCTTC.

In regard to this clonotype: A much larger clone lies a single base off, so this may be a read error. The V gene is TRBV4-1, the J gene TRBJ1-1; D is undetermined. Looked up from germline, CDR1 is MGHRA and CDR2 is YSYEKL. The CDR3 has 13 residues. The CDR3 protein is CTSSHDLNTEAFF. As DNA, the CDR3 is TGCACCAGCAGCCACGATTTGAACACTGAAGCTTTCTTT.

The CDR3, as DNA: TGCAGTGCTAGATCCCCCGGGACTAGAACAGGTAATGAGCAGTTCTTC. Translated: CSARSPGTRTGNEQFF. This chain joins TRBV20-1 and TRBJ2-1; 8 bases map to TRBD2. Germline CDR1 and CDR2: DFQATT and SNEGSKA (reference sequence). V dropped 2 bases and J dropped 7; count of bases not matched to a gene: 13. This CDR3 has 16 amino acids.